This T cell receptor (beta chain) was observed in a study of blood T cell repertoires in COVID-19 (dated by TCRdb to 2020 to 2022). About the full investigation: The collaborator samples originated in the United States, Italy and Spain and spanned the acute and convalescent phases of COVID-19. The prospective study material was composed of cDNA or gDNA derived from T cells, B-cell-depleted T cells, or PBMCs. The dataset comprised deeply sampled blood TCRbeta repertoires from subjects exposed to, actively infected with, or recovered from COVID-19. The repertoires were released in a freely available public database meant as a resource for research on the immune response to SARS-CoV-2. The samples were drawn from two sources: the first 160 participants of the ongoing ImmuneRACE study, and 1,254 subjects contributed by 6 global collaborators. Sample metadata almost always included a de-identified subject ID, COVID-19 status, age in years and sex. Where available, HLA class I and class II types were obtained from metadata supplied by the sample provider rather than from assay-based typing. Overall study outcomes, separate from this receptor: Clinical and demographic metadata were provided uncurated, with the amount varying by source and participant.

Collaborating institutions collected whole blood in K2EDTA tubes following their own protocols. For TCRbeta analysis, collaborators shipped samples as frozen whole blood, isolated PBMCs, or DNA extracted from either of those sample types. This clone was observed many times. What this receptor recognizes is not known. No base qualities exist here, and no much larger clone lies one base off it. The V end loses 4 bases and the J end loses 8 bases, and a stretch of 20 bases separates them. Taken from cysteine to phenylalanine, the CDR3 has 15 residues. Only the CDR3 part of the read is kept: 45 bases, read in frame from the first base. The germline V gene (reference sequence) gives CDR1 as LNHDA and CDR2 as SQIVND. TCRbeta CDR3 regions were amplified from genomic DNA using the immunoSEQ Assay, a bias-controlled multiplex PCR. The published analysis was carried out like this. Nucleated cell counts per sample were estimated from amplification of reference gene primers within the assay. To quantify the absolute abundance of each unique TCRbeta CDR3 rearrangement, sequence reads were collapsed and filtered. For each sample, productive Simpson clonality was calculated by taking the square root of Simpson's diversity index across productive rearrangements. In TCRdb, the immuneACCESS table is reduced to in-frame sequences with V and J assigned. These tables do not hold every clone; where another copy was compared, an unresolved V gene accounts for under half, and the others remain unexplained. The V and J calls and clone size come from that table; D and trimming were worked out from the DNA. In this sample the table shows 95,000 to 150,000 clones, 80% of which occur a single time. The ten largest clonotypes hold 16% of the sample.

Material for sequencing was peripheral blood. The sequence was collected from a man aged 55 to 70 with active or convalescent COVID-19. Recombination joined TRBV19 with TRBJ1-2; the D region possibly corresponds to TRBD1 (6 bases align). The CDR3 is CASSTQPPGRGGYTF. The bases read TGTGCCAGTAGTACCCAACCCCCGGGCAGGGGCGGCTACACCTTC.